These T cell receptor beta chains were read from a single sample in a study of cytomegalovirus exposure and HLA in healthy donors. Sequencing was performed with immunoSEQ multiplex PCR; in TCRdb, only in-frame clones are kept and a portion is missing. The profile covers approximately 160,000 clones, with around three quarters appearing a single time and 1.6% taken by the ten largest. Sequenced material: PBMCs. These TCRs come from a woman in her 30s in good health and CMV-seronegative. CDR3s include the opening cysteine and the closing phenylalanine or tryptophan. The D gene is left open where the match is weak. A clone size is listed for some rows: how often the clone was seen (once, few, many), or a class if it is expanded.

CDR3 DNA: TGTGCCAGCAGCCCCGGGCCCTCGGGGTTCGAAGCTTTCTTT; CDR3 protein: CASSPGPSGFEAFF; J gene: TRBJ1-1; clone size: few; D gene: -; V gene: TRBV7-3
CDR3 DNA: TGTTCCAGCAGATCCGGGACAGCATACGAGCAGTACTTC; CDR3 protein: CSSRSGTAYEQYF; J gene: TRBJ2-7; clone size: -; D gene: TRBD1; V gene: TRBV7-9
CDR3 DNA: TGCGCCAGCAGCCAAGACCCTGCAACAGCCCAGCATTTT; CDR3 protein: CASSQDPATAQHF; J gene: TRBJ1-5; clone size: -; D gene: -; V gene: TRBV4-3
CDR3 DNA: TGTGCCAGCAGTTTTTCGGGGGGGATCAATCAGCCCCAGCATTTT; CDR3 protein: CASSFSGGINQPQHF; J gene: TRBJ1-5; clone size: -; D gene: -; V gene: TRBV28
CDR3 DNA: TGTGCCAGCAGTTCCCTCGCGGCAAGCACAGATACGCAGTATTTT; CDR3 protein: CASSSLAASTDTQYF; J gene: TRBJ2-3; clone size: -; D gene: -; V gene: TRBV6-5
CDR3 DNA: TGTGCCAGTAGTCCGGGACAAGTAAGCACCTACGAGCAGTACTTC; CDR3 protein: CASSPGQVSTYEQYF; J gene: TRBJ2-7; clone size: -; D gene: -; V gene: TRBV19
CDR3 DNA: TGTGCCAGCAGTTTTCGCTCGGACAGACCATCCTCCTATGGCTACACCTTC; CDR3 protein: CASSFRSDRPSSYGYTF; J gene: TRBJ1-2; clone size: once; D gene: -; V gene: TRBV28
CDR3 DNA: TGTGCCAGCAGCTTAAGTGGACTAGGCTTGCAGTTCTTC; CDR3 protein: CASSLSGLGLQFF; J gene: TRBJ2-1; clone size: -; D gene: TRBD2; V gene: TRBV7-3
CDR3 DNA: TGTGCCAGCTCACCACAGGGGGTAGTCTACGAGCAGTACTTC; CDR3 protein: CASSPQGVVYEQYF; J gene: TRBJ2-7; clone size: -; D gene: -; V gene: TRBV18
CDR3 DNA: TGTGCCAGCAGCACCACAGGGTGGAGCTACGAGCAGTACTTC; CDR3 protein: CASSTTGWSYEQYF; J gene: TRBJ2-7; clone size: -; D gene: -; V gene: TRBV5-8
CDR3 DNA: TGTGCCAGCTCACCAACTAGCGGGAGACGCTACGAGCAGTACTTC; CDR3 protein: CASSPTSGRRYEQYF; J gene: TRBJ2-7; clone size: -; D gene: TRBD2; V gene: TRBV18
CDR3 DNA: TGTGCCAGTATTCCTCTAGGCAGGGGCAGCGCTGAAGCTTTCTTT; CDR3 protein: CASIPLGRGSAEAFF; J gene: TRBJ1-1; clone size: -; D gene: -; V gene: TRBV19
CDR3 DNA: TGCGCCAGCAGCCAAAGGACAGGGTGGGGGCCCCAGCATTTT; CDR3 protein: CASSQRTGWGPQHF; J gene: TRBJ1-5; clone size: once; D gene: TRBD1; V gene: TRBV4-3
CDR3 DNA: TGTGCCAGCATTAGGGCAGGTGGAGGAGAGACCCAGTACTTC; CDR3 protein: CASIRAGGGETQYF; J gene: TRBJ2-5; clone size: -; D gene: -; V gene: TRBV7-9
CDR3 DNA: TGTGCCAGCACCGGGGGTTCGGGGAGTGGCTACGAGCAGTACTTC; CDR3 protein: CASTGGSGSGYEQYF; J gene: TRBJ2-7; clone size: -; D gene: -; V gene: TRBV9
CDR3 DNA: TGTGCCAGCAGCTTAAGGATGGAGTTCAGGGGGGCCTATGGCTACACCTTC; CDR3 protein: CASSLRMEFRGAYGYTF; J gene: TRBJ1-2; clone size: -; D gene: TRBD1; V gene: TRBV13
CDR3 DNA: TGTGCCAGCAGCCAAAAAAATACAGGGGGTCTCCTTTACGAGCAGTACTTC; CDR3 protein: CASSQKNTGGLLYEQYF; J gene: TRBJ2-7; clone size: -; D gene: TRBD1; V gene: TRBV14
CDR3 DNA: TGTGCCAGCAGCCCCCTCTCGGGGGACCCATATAGTTGCAATCAGCCCCAGCATTTT; CDR3 protein: CASSPLSGDPYSCNQPQHF; J gene: TRBJ1-5; clone size: -; D gene: -; V gene: TRBV9
CDR3 DNA: TGTGCCAGCGGAGGGGACAGGGTCACTGAAGCTTTCTTT; CDR3 protein: CASGGDRVTEAFF; J gene: TRBJ1-1; clone size: -; D gene: TRBD1; V gene: TRBV2
CDR3 DNA: TGTGCCAAATTACTCCGACAGACAGGGGTTGGTGCAGATACGCAGTATTTT; CDR3 protein: CAKLLRQTGVGADTQYF; J gene: TRBJ2-3; clone size: -; D gene: TRBD1; V gene: TRBV2
CDR3 DNA: TGTGCCAGCCGAACAGTTTGGGAGGCAGATACGCAGTATTTT; CDR3 protein: CASRTVWEADTQYF; J gene: TRBJ2-3; clone size: -; D gene: -; V gene: TRBV6-5
CDR3 DNA: TGTGCCAGCAAAAATCGGCGGGAGTCAGATACGCAGTATTTT; CDR3 protein: CASKNRRESDTQYF; J gene: TRBJ2-3; clone size: -; D gene: TRBD2; V gene: TRBV6-1
CDR3 DNA: TGTGCCAGCAGCGTACAAGCGGGGGTAGGGGATACGCAGTATTTT; CDR3 protein: CASSVQAGVGDTQYF; J gene: TRBJ2-3; clone size: -; D gene: TRBD2; V gene: TRBV9
CDR3 DNA: TGTGCCAGCAGTGCGCAGGGTGGTTTGAATGAGCAGTTCTTC; CDR3 protein: CASSAQGGLNEQFF; J gene: TRBJ2-1; clone size: -; D gene: -; V gene: TRBV2
CDR3 DNA: TGCGCCAGCAGCCGCGGGACTAGCGGGAGCTACGAGCAGTACTTC; CDR3 protein: CASSRGTSGSYEQYF; J gene: TRBJ2-7; clone size: -; D gene: TRBD2; V gene: TRBV4-1
CDR3 DNA: TGCGCCAGCAAAGAGGAGGCTAGCGGACACTACGAGCAGTACTTC; CDR3 protein: CASKEEASGHYEQYF; J gene: TRBJ2-7; clone size: few; D gene: TRBD2; V gene: TRBV5-1
CDR3 DNA: TGTGCCAGTATACATCGGACAGGGAACACTGAAGCTTTCTTT; CDR3 protein: CASIHRTGNTEAFF; J gene: TRBJ1-1; clone size: -; D gene: TRBD1; V gene: TRBV19
CDR3 DNA: TGTGCCAGCAGCTCCATCCCTCGCTCCCCCTACGGCTACACCTTC; CDR3 protein: CASSSIPRSPYGYTF; J gene: TRBJ1-2; clone size: -; D gene: -; V gene: TRBV7-6
CDR3 DNA: TGTGCCAGCAGCCATATAGCGGAAGAGACCCAGTACTTC; CDR3 protein: CASSHIAEETQYF; J gene: TRBJ2-5; clone size: few; D gene: -; V gene: TRBV14
CDR3 DNA: TGTGCCAGCATCTCCTCTTTTTACGGGGAGCTGTTTTTT; CDR3 protein: CASISSFYGELFF; J gene: TRBJ2-2; clone size: few; D gene: -; V gene: TRBV7-9
CDR3 DNA: TGTGCCAGCTCACAGGGACAGGACAATGAGCAGTTCTTC; CDR3 protein: CASSQGQDNEQFF; J gene: TRBJ2-1; clone size: -; D gene: TRBD1; V gene: TRBV18